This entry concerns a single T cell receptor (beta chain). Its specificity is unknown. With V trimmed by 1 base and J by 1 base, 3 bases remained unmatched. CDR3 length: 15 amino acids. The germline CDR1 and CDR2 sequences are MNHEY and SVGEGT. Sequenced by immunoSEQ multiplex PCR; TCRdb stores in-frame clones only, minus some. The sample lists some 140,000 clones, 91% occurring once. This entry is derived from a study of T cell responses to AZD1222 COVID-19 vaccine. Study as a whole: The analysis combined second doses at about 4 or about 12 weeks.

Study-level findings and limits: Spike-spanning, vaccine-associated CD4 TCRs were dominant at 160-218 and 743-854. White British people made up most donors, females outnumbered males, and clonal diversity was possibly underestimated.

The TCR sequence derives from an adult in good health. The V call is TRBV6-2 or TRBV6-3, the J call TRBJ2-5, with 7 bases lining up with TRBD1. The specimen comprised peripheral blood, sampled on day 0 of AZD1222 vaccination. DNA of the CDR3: TGTGCCAGCAGTTACTGGGGACAGACCCAAGAGACCCAGTACTTC. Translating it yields CASSYWGQTQETQYF.